This is a list of T cell receptor beta chains from one sample in a study of T cells in tumors and immune-related adverse events. TCRdb keeps only in-frame clones here, not all; method: immunoSEQ multiplex PCR. The data contain 5,100 or so clones, 65% of them singletons. The sample was gut tissue, taken from a patient treated with anti-PD-1 therapy. All receptors derive from a female donor with metastatic renal cell carcinoma. CDR3s include the opening cysteine and the closing phenylalanine or tryptophan.

j_gene: TRBJ2-7; v_gene: TRBV11-3; CDR3aa: CASSHGTSGRVDEQYF
j_gene: TRBJ2-5; v_gene: TRBV7-2; CDR3aa: CASSLFQNPPSRETQYF
j_gene: TRBJ2-1; v_gene: TRBV6-5; CDR3aa: CASSSAGTSGSEQFF
j_gene: TRBJ2-1; v_gene: TRBV6-1; CDR3aa: CASSEYGTGVYNEQFF
j_gene: TRBJ1-1; v_gene: TRBV11-3; CDR3aa: CASSLGLGGRMNTEAFF
j_gene: TRBJ1-5; v_gene: TRBV6-5; CDR3aa: CASSELPYQPQHF
j_gene: TRBJ1-5; v_gene: TRBV19; CDR3aa: CASSSYNQPQHF
j_gene: TRBJ2-5; v_gene: TRBV13; CDR3aa: CASSLGWETQYF
j_gene: TRBJ2-7; v_gene: TRBV7-9; CDR3aa: CASSLVETHYEQYF
j_gene: TRBJ2-1; v_gene: TRBV5-4; CDR3aa: CASSSQAAHNEQFF
j_gene: TRBJ1-2; v_gene: TRBV25-1; CDR3aa: CASSEGEVYYGYTF
j_gene: TRBJ1-2; v_gene: TRBV6-5; CDR3aa: CASSSPPPTGSPGYTF
j_gene: TRBJ2-1; v_gene: TRBV19; CDR3aa: CASTFLFSGGDHNEQFF
j_gene: TRBJ2-7; v_gene: TRBV11-2; CDR3aa: CASSLEPARHYEQYF
j_gene: TRBJ2-7; v_gene: TRBV6-5; CDR3aa: CASSYGASTSSYEQYF
j_gene: TRBJ1-6; v_gene: TRBV5-1; CDR3aa: CASSLAQGSNSPLHF
j_gene: TRBJ2-5; v_gene: TRBV2; CDR3aa: CASTVQGTETQYF